In its sample, the clone carrying this TCR beta chain was seen a few times. The antigen remains undetermined. This sample was taken from a study of naive and memory T cell subsets. After the first PCR, alpha and beta chain libraries were processed separately. Cells stained for CD3, CD4, CD8, CD45RA and CD27 were sorted into four subsets. An equimolar mix of two oligonucleotides served as the beta constant-region primer for TRBC1 and TRBC2. Ligation attached a single-stranded oligonucleotide with a 12-nucleotide UMI and the SP2 primer to the cDNA 3' end. Via MiXCR, TCRdb re-called the UMI-ligation and nested PCR reads, giving one row per CDR3 protein. The top ten hold approximately 17% of the sample, which has around 31,000 distinct CDR3 sequences, 9.5% to 12% seen once. Study conclusions and caveats: Over 95% of naive TCR sequences appeared only once after error correction, unlike memory subsets.

V dropped 3 bases and J dropped 7 bases, with 9 bases sitting between them. The CDR3 spans 12 residues. The germline V gene encodes CDR1 KGHSH and CDR2 LQKENI. This clonotype was sampled from a human donor in good health. The sample consisted of effector memory CD4+ T cells from blood. Described subset: effector memory, CD45RA- CD27-. The chain is built from TRBV18 and TRBJ1-1; no clear D gene. The CDR3 region is CASSPSDGEAFF. CDR3 nucleotides: TGTGCCAGCTCACCGTCGGACGGTGAAGCTTTCTTT. The whole variable domain, filled in from reference TRBV18 and TRBJ1-1, reads NAGVMQNPRHLVRRRGQEARLRCSPMKGHSHVYWYRQLPEEGLKFMVYLQKENIIDESGMPKERFSAEFPKEGPSILRIQQVVRGDSAAYFCASSPSDGEAFFGQGTRLTVV.